This T cell receptor beta chain was recovered during a study of radiotherapy plus CTLA-4 blockade in lung cancer. For the study at large: Objective response rate was more than 15%; disease control rate, approximately 33%. General study results and limits: Once radiotherapy plus ipilimumab had been given, TCR clones derived from tumor expanded in blood. Best predicting response, reportedly, were early blood T cell clone dynamics, with interferon-beta.

Here immunoSEQ multiplex PCR was the method, and the copy in TCRdb shows in-frame clones only, minus some. The repertoire holds 35,000 to 50,000 clones, approximately 67% seen once, with approximately 23% in the top ten. This clone was picked up a small number of times. Antigen unknown. Lung cancer patients with chemo-refractory metastatic non-small-cell disease were given focal radiation plus CTLA-4 blockade with ipilimumab. The CDR3 has 12 amino acids. With 8 bases clipped from V and 0 bases from J, the junction kept 2 bases outside the gene matches. Per the germline V gene, CDR1 is SQVTM and CDR2 is ANQGSEA.

The origin of this receptor is a human donor with non-small cell lung cancer who had a partial response to radiotherapy plus ipilimumab. The chain links TRBV29-1 to TRBJ2-3, with 7 bases identical to TRBD1. Material: peripheral blood, obtained from a patient treated with radiotherapy plus ipilimumab. Written as DNA, the CDR3 is TGCAGCTTCAGGGGGAGCACAGATACGCAGTATTTT. This gives the protein CSFRGSTDTQYF.